The 26 T cell receptor beta chains given below trace back to one sample, sequenced in a study of T cell repertoires and leukemia-associated antigens. Their antigens are not known. TCRdb re-analysed the 5' RACE reads in MiXCR, keeping a single row per CDR3 protein. The data contain approximately 10,000 distinct CDR3 sequences, about 40% of them seen just once; the ten biggest clones take up just over 55%. The sequencing input was CD3+ T cells sorted from blood and cultured. The receptors stem from a female donor in good health.

The chain joins TRBV5-1 to TRBJ2-1; tentative D call: TRBD2 (6 bases). Trimming took off 3 bases at V and 5 bases at J, with 21 bases between the two ends. The CDR3 loop spans 17 amino acids. Looked up from germline, CDR1 is SGHRS and CDR2 is YFSETQ. CDR3 amino acids: CASSSGLAPLGHNEQFF. The DNA for the CDR3 is TGCGCCAGCAGCTCCGGTCTAGCGCCTTTGGGTCACAATGAGCAGTTCTTC.

The genes are TRBV10-3 and TRBJ2-1; TRBD2 aligns across 14 bases. Looked up from germline, CDR1 is ENHRY and CDR2 is SYGVKD. The CDR3 consists of 19 residues. Trimming took 6 bases from V and 6 from J; bases not matched to a gene: 16. CDR3 loop: CAIREPGLAGVPYSNEQFF. The CDR3 DNA follows: TGTGCCATCAGGGAACCGGGACTAGCGGGGGTCCCTTACTCCAATGAGCAGTTCTTC.

V usage is TRBV7-9 and J usage is TRBJ2-1; TRBD1 might be the D (5 bases). CDR1 is SEHNR and CDR2 is FQNEAQ in the germline V gene (reference sequence). The length of the CDR3 is 14 residues. The germline V and J ends were trimmed by 4 bases and 4 bases, with 11 bases remaining between them. This CDR3 is CASSSQGQYNEQFF. The CDR3 DNA reads as TGTGCCAGCAGCTCGCAGGGCCAATACAATGAGCAGTTCTTC.

The V and J genes are TRBV6-5 and TRBJ2-1; 11 bases are shared with TRBD2. The trim removed 2 bases at V and 3 bases at J, leaving 6 bases unmatched. Germline V lookup: CDR1 MNHEY, CDR2 SVGAGI. The CDR3 loop spans 17 amino acids. The CDR3, as DNA: TGTGCCAGCAGTTACACAGCCGGGACTAGCGGCTACAATGAGCAGTTCTTC. It is translated as CASSYTAGTSGYNEQFF.

This clonotype was recorded at least ten times. The V call is TRBV10-3, the J call TRBJ2-2; 13 nucleotides line up with TRBD2. This CDR3 has 14 amino acids. Losses at the gene ends were 10 bases for V and 5 bases for J; bases not matched to a gene: 4. Germline CDR1 ENHRY, CDR2 SYGVKD. CDR3 DNA sequence: TGTGCCACCGGGGGACTAGCGGGGACCGGGGAGCTGTTTTTT. The encoded protein is CATGGLAGTGELFF.

This clonotype was counted a single time. Here the CDR3 reads CASSFRTGGDEQYF. In DNA form, the CDR3 reads TGCGCCAGCAGCTTCCGGACAGGGGGGGACGAGCAGTACTTC. The chain couples TRBV5-1 to TRBJ2-7, with 10 bases identical to TRBD1. V shed 2 bases, J shed 5 bases, and the junction held 4 bases outside the gene matches. Germline V gene data show CDR1 as SGHRS and CDR2 as YFSETQ. The CDR3 extends over 14 amino acids.

This clonotype has a count of ten or more. This chain uses TRBV9 with TRBJ2-5; TRBD2 matches at 7 bases. V trimming: 1 base; J trimming: 2 bases; junction bases outside the gene matches: 5. CDR3 length: 15 amino acids. Germline V gene lookup returns CDR1 SGDLS and CDR2 YYNGEE. In DNA, the CDR3 is TGTGCCAGCAGCGTATCTTCTAGCGGACAAGAGACCCAGTACTTC. Its protein product is CASSVSSSGQETQYF.

In this sample, this clonotype turned up many times. V and J are TRBV10-1 and TRBJ2-1; D gene unclear. Looked up from germline, CDR1 is WNHNN and CDR2 is SYGVQD (reference sequence). Trimming removed 4 bases from V and 9 bases from J, with 13 bases in between. This CDR3 comprises 13 residues. Here the CDR3 DNA reads TGCGCCAGCAGTGGGGATCATATAGGTGAGCAGTTCTTC. Translation: CASSGDHIGEQFF.

In its sample, this clonotype was seen a few times. This chain links TRBV5-1 with TRBJ1-5; D not certain. The germline V gene encodes CDR1 SGHRS and CDR2 YFSETQ. This CDR3 has 14 residues. V was trimmed by 0 bases and J by 3 bases, leaving 7 bases between them. DNA for the CDR3: TGCGCCAGCAGCTTGGGGGGTTACAATCAGCCCCAGCATTTT. This encodes CASSLGGYNQPQHF.

The chain uses TRBV11-2 and TRBJ2-3, with D unresolved. The germline V and J ends were trimmed by 5 bases and 1 base, with 19 bases remaining between them. The CDR3 has 17 residues. CDR1 and CDR2 (germline): SGHAT, FQNNGV. The CDR3 DNA is TGTGCCAGCAGCAACACAATGCTAGGTGGGGGCACAGATACGCAGTATTTT. As protein: CASSNTMLGGGTDTQYF.

By sample fraction, this clonotype is medium-sized. The rearrangement joins TRBV20-1 to TRBJ1-2, with 7 nucleotides matching TRBD1. Germline CDR1 and CDR2: DFQATT and SNEGSKA (reference sequence). This CDR3 contains 15 residues. Trimming at V came to 0 bases and at J to 5 bases, leaving 9 bases not matched to a gene. CDR3: CSARDLTGTDYGYTF. The DNA of the CDR3 is TGCAGTGCTAGAGACCTAACCGGGACAGATTATGGCTACACCTTC.

Note on this clonotype: An end of the junction does not agree with germline; a read error may underlie this. This chain uses TRBV4-2 with TRBJ2-1; 9 positions agree with TRBD2. The CDR3 extends over 13 amino acids. Looked up from germline, CDR1 is LGHNA and CDR2 is YNFKEQ. CDR3 protein: CASSQDSGLAGLF. DNA for the CDR3: TGTGCCAGCAGCCAAGATAGTGGGCTAGCGGGGCTCTTC.

In this sample, this clonotype turned up many times. This chain links TRBV11-3 with TRBJ2-5, with 7 bases fitting TRBD2. This CDR3 spans 13 amino acids. V trimming: 5 bases; J trimming: 5 bases; junction bases outside the gene matches: 5. Germline CDR1 is SGHNT and CDR2 is YENEEA. CDR3 protein: CASSRAGVETQYF. CDR3 coding DNA: TGTGCCAGCAGCCGGGCGGGAGTGGAGACCCAGTACTTC.

This clonotype is medium-sized (0.01 to 0.1%). CDR3 nucleotide sequence: TGTGCCAGCAGCCCTCCCTTGGCGGGAGCGATTGGAACCAAAAACATTCAGTACTTC. Translated: CASSPPLAGAIGTKNIQYF. The chain carries TRBV7-2 and TRBJ2-4; 7 bases align to TRBD2. Losses at the gene ends were 5 bases for V and 2 bases for J; bases not matched to a gene: 18. The CDR3 contains 19 residues. Germline-derived CDR1 and CDR2 are SGHTA and FQGNSA.

This sequence joins TRBV27 and TRBJ2-2; D tentatively fits TRBD1 or TRBD2 (5 bases each). CDR3 length: 14 residues. Germline loops: CDR1 MNHEY, CDR2 SMNVEV (reference sequence). V was pared by 3 bases and J by 4 bases, with 9 bases between. CDR3 nucleotide sequence: TGTGCCAGCAGTTTCGGGACCCTCACCGGGGAGCTGTTTTTT. It yields the protein CASSFGTLTGELFF.

This chain connects TRBV7-3 to TRBJ2-1; 12 bases align to TRBD2. Per the germline V gene, CDR1 is SGHTA and CDR2 is FQGTGA. J was trimmed by 5 bases and V by 5 bases; bases with no gene match: 4. CDR3 length equals 15 residues. The CDR3 region has the DNA TGTGCCAGCAGCACCGCTAGCGGGAGGGACAATGAGCAGTTCTTC. Amino acid sequence: CASSTASGRDNEQFF.

The chain combines TRBV5-1 with TRBJ2-3, with 8 nucleotides matching TRBD1. Germline CDR1 reads SGHRS; CDR2 reads YFSETQ. J was trimmed by 11 bases and V by 7 bases; bases with no gene match: 12. The CDR3 spans 13 residues. CDR3 nucleotides: TGCGCCAGCCAGAGTACAGGGGGTTTTATGCAGTATTTT. Its protein is CASQSTGGFMQYF.

This chain connects TRBV29-1 to TRBJ2-7; 10 bases map to TRBD1. Trimming took 2 bases from V and 1 from J; bases not matched to a gene: 5. The CDR3 totals 15 residues. Germline CDR1 reads SQVTM; CDR2 reads ANQGSEA. The CDR3 reads CSVEPSGQGSYEQYF. Written as DNA, the CDR3 is TGCAGCGTTGAACCCTCGGGACAGGGGTCCTACGAGCAGTACTTC.

This clonotype showed up many times. The chain employs TRBV19 and TRBJ2-1; D call uncertain. The CDR3 covers 16 residues. CDR1 is LNHDA, CDR2 SQIVND, per germline (reference sequence). V shed 6 bases and J shed 3 bases, with 18 bases lying between them. CDR3 DNA: TGTGCCAGTAGCCTTTCAAGGTTACGACACTACAATGAGCAGTTCTTC. Residues: CASSLSRLRHYNEQFF.

V gene TRBV24-1 combines with J gene TRBJ2-3; 9 bases map to TRBD1. J gave up 3 bases and V 9 bases, and 9 bases lay outside the gene matches. Germline lookup yields CDR1 KGHDR and CDR2 SFDVKD. The CDR3 is made up of 15 amino acids. CDR3 bases: TGTGCCACCGGAGACCCGGGACAGGGAACAGATACGCAGTATTTT. It yields the protein CATGDPGQGTDTQYF.

This rearrangement joins TRBV20-1 to TRBJ2-3; TRBD2 matches 7 bases. CDR1 is DFQATT, CDR2 SNEGSKA, per germline (reference sequence). The CDR3 consists of 13 residues. The V and J ends lost 5 bases and 0 bases, in that order; junction bases with no gene match: 2. This chain's CDR3 is CSAPGGSTDTQYF. Here the CDR3 DNA reads TGCAGTGCTCCCGGGGGGAGCACAGATACGCAGTATTTT.

This clonotype has more than one count but fewer than ten. This chain uses TRBV3-1 with TRBJ2-3, with no clear D. V was shortened by 2 bases and J by 2 bases, with 2 bases between the two germline ends. CDR1 is LGHDT, CDR2 YNNKEL, per germline (reference sequence). This CDR3 region has 12 residues. The CDR3 is CASSQLTDTQYF. CDR3 in DNA: TGTGCCAGCAGCCAACTCACAGATACGCAGTATTTT.

This clonotype is medium-sized within its sample. The chain combines TRBV9 with TRBJ2-1, with D maybe TRBD1 (5 bases). This CDR3 contains 16 residues. Germline V gene lookup returns CDR1 SGDLS and CDR2 YYNGEE. Between the trimmed V and J ends, which lost 0 bases and 1 base, there was a span of 11 bases. The CDR3 DNA reads TGTGCCAGCAGCGTAGGGACACAAAAATCCTACAATGAGCAGTTCTTC. Its translation: CASSVGTQKSYNEQFF.

The sample holds a few counts of this clonotype. V gene TRBV5-1 combines with J gene TRBJ2-7; 8 positions match TRBD1. This CDR3 comprises 15 residues. Germline CDR1 SGHRS, CDR2 YFSETQ. V lost 6 bases, J lost 0 bases, and 8 bases stayed unmatched. CDR3 DNA sequence: TGCGCCAGCACCCCCGCAGGGGGCTTCTCCTACGAGCAGTACTTC. The encoded protein is CASTPAGGFSYEQYF.

This rearrangement joins TRBV20-1 to TRBJ2-1; D is possibly TRBD1 or TRBD2 (6 bases each). Trimming pared 6 bases from V and 6 bases from J, leaving 18 bases between. The CDR3 runs to 14 residues. The V gene's germline CDR1 is DFQATT and CDR2 SNEGSKA (reference sequence). The CDR3, as DNA: TGCAGTGCCCGAGGGGGTGCGGGGCCCAATGAGCAGTTCTTC. It yields the protein CSARGGAGPNEQFF.

The V gene is TRBV6-5, the J gene TRBJ2-7; 9 nucleotides line up with TRBD1. The CDR3 has 14 amino acids. Germline V gene sequence: CDR1 MNHEY, CDR2 SVGAGI. J gave up 2 bases and V 4 bases, and 3 bases lay outside the gene matches. CDR3 sequence: CASSSWDRAYEQYF. The CDR3 DNA follows: TGTGCCAGCAGTTCCTGGGACAGGGCCTACGAGCAGTACTTC.